The present TCR beta chain was sequenced within a study of CD8 T cells in Susac syndrome. Random hexamers were used to reverse transcribe the RNA input (about 0.5 to 1 ug). TCRdb itself ran the immunoSEQ multiplex PCR reads through MiXCR, one entry per CDR3 protein. The profile covers 85,000 to 120,000 distinct CDR3 sequences, with approximately 94% appearing a single time and around 0.41% taken by the ten largest. The V gene end was trimmed by 0 bases and the J gene end by 4 bases; junction bases not matched to a gene: 11. The CDR3 is 17 residues long. Germline V CDR1 and CDR2: SQVTM, ANQGSEA. This chain connects TRBV29-1 to TRBJ2-1; 8 bases match TRBD2. The TCR originated in a human donor with Susac syndrome. Sequencing was carried out using CD8+ T cells from PBMCs. CDR3 sequence reads: CSVEDRSAGGRYNEQFF. The CDR3 DNA follows: TGCAGCGTTGAAGATCGGTCGGCGGGGGGCCGATACAATGAGCAGTTCTTC.